This T cell receptor (beta chain) was obtained from a study of T cells in Graves' hyperthyroidism and ophthalmopathy. TCR beta CDR3 sequences were amplified from RNA transcripts. HTBI primers were employed in a first-round RT-PCR of the TCR CDR3. A single record per CDR3 protein comes from TCRdb applying MiXCR to the multiplex PCR reads. The sample has about 59,000 distinct CDR3 sequences; 53% are singletons. The diagnostic basis comprised clinical symptoms, serum thyroxine and TRAb, thyroid ultrasound and orbital computed tomography. For this clonotype: What it binds is not known.

Trimming stripped 1 base from V and 7 bases from J, with 10 bases between. Germline V gene lookup returns CDR1 SGHVS and CDR2 FQNEAQ. This CDR3 comprises 13 residues. Study results and limitations: In simple terms, a model built on 13 V-J features told ophthalmopathy apart from stable hyperthyroidism.

This chain connects TRBV7-8 to TRBJ1-2; D call uncertain. The sequence was collected from an older woman with Graves' ophthalmopathy. Material: blood. CDR3 sequence: CASSLDPSLGYTF. The CDR3 nucleotides read TGTGCCAGCAGCTTAGATCCCAGCCTTGGCTACACCTTC.